The 19 T cell receptor beta chains listed next were all sequenced from one sample in a study of PD-1 blockade in mismatch repair-deficient tumors. Assay used: immunoSEQ multiplex PCR; TCRdb lists only in-frame clones, some missing. The sample includes approximately 110,000 clones, about 74% of them seen just once. The input for sequencing was peripheral blood, taken 60 weeks after starting pembrolizumab. The receptors come from an adult with mismatch repair-deficient cancer.

As to this clone: The sample carries other DNA sequences with the same CDR3. The V call is TRBV4-1, the J call TRBJ1-1; tentatively, D is TRBD1 (5 bases). With 4 bases removed from V and 4 bases from J, the gap between germline ends came to 16 bases. The CDR3 loop spans 15 amino acids. Looked up from germline, CDR1 is MGHRA and CDR2 is YSYEKL. The CDR3 here is CASSPPNLGGTEAFF. The DNA for the CDR3 is TGCGCCAGCAGCCCGCCAAACTTGGGGGGCACTGAAGCTTTCTTT.

This chain's CDR3 is CASSASSQGSTQYF. The CDR3 nucleotides read TGTGCCAGCAGCGCCTCATCTCAGGGTTCCACGCAGTATTTT. This sequence joins TRBV7-3 and TRBJ2-3; tentatively, D is TRBD1 (5 bases). The germline V gene encodes CDR1 SGHTA and CDR2 FQGTGA. The CDR3 spans 14 residues. V was trimmed by 5 bases and J by 9 bases, leaving 18 bases between them.

The genes are TRBV7-9 and TRBJ2-6; D is uncertain. CDR3 size: 14 residues. V lost 5 bases to trimming and J lost 0 bases, with 5 bases between them. The germline V gene has CDR1 SEHNR and CDR2 FQNEAQ (reference sequence). DNA for the CDR3: TGTGCCAGCAGCCCTTCCTCTGGGGCCAACGTCCTGACTTTC. Translation gives CASSPSSGANVLTF. The entire variable domain, with the rest obtained from reference TRBV7-9 and TRBJ2-6, is as follows: DTGVSQNPRHKITKRGQNVTFRCDPISEHNRLYWYRQTLGQGPEFLTYFQNEAQLEKSRLLSDRFSAERPKGSFSTLEIQRTEQGDSAMYLCASSPSSGANVLTFGAGSRLTVL.

This chain connects TRBV4-1 to TRBJ2-7, with D uncertain. Trimming left V 0 bases short and J 11 bases short, with 14 bases between. The CDR3 sequence is 13 residues long. CDR1 is MGHRA, CDR2 YSYEKL, per germline. CDR3: CASSQDSVPPKYF. Here the CDR3 DNA reads TGCGCCAGCAGCCAAGATTCTGTCCCACCCAAGTACTTC.

V usage is TRBV5-1 and J usage is TRBJ2-7; TRBD1 matches at 10 bases. Germline V gene data show CDR1 as SGHRS and CDR2 as YFSETQ. The CDR3 covers 15 residues. The V segment lost 1 base and the J segment 2 bases; nucleotides outside the gene matches: 3. The CDR3 coding sequence is TGCGCCAGCAGCTTGCAGGGACAGGGGACCTACGAGCAGTACTTC. Encoded protein: CASSLQGQGTYEQYF.

The rearrangement uses TRBV19 and TRBJ2-1; the D gene is possibly TRBD2 (5 bases). This CDR3 region has 12 residues. V was cut by 6 bases and J by 6 bases, with 9 bases left in between. CDR1 and CDR2 (germline): LNHDA, SQIVND (reference sequence). The CDR3: CASRDSGNEQFF. The DNA of the CDR3 is TGTGCCAGTAGGGACTCCGGCAATGAGCAGTTCTTC.

A single count supports this clone. This chain uses TRBV4-2 with TRBJ2-7; tentative D call: TRBD1 (6 bases). Germline V lookup: CDR1 LGHNA, CDR2 YNFKEQ. Trimming removed 1 base at V and 0 bases at J, with 13 bases between. The length of the CDR3 is 16 residues. Here the CDR3 reads CASSQAAGTTSYEQYF. The CDR3 nucleotides read TGTGCCAGCAGCCAAGCGGCTGGGACAACCTCCTACGAGCAGTACTTC.

The chain uses TRBV7-9 and TRBJ2-1; D may match TRBD1 or TRBD2 (5 bases each). The V end lost 5 bases, the J end lost 2 bases, and 16 bases lay between the germline ends. CDR1 is SEHNR, CDR2 FQNEAQ, per germline (reference sequence). The CDR3 runs to 16 residues. The CDR3 reads CASSARGGPPYNEQFF. The CDR3 DNA reads as TGTGCCAGCAGCGCCCGGGGCGGGCCCCCCTACAATGAGCAGTTCTTC.

The chain joins TRBV5-5 to TRBJ2-7, with D perhaps matching TRBD1 (6 bases). Germline V gene sequence: CDR1 SGHKS, CDR2 YYEKEE (reference sequence). V gave up 4 bases and J gave up 3 bases, with 14 bases separating them. The CDR3 consists of 14 residues. The CDR3 DNA sequence: TGTGCCAGCAGCCCCCGGGACACGGTCTACGAGCAGTACTTC. It codes for CASSPRDTVYEQYF. Full variable domain (remainder filled in from reference TRBV5-5 and TRBJ2-7): DAGVTQSPTHLIKTRGQQVTLRCSPISGHKSVSWYQQVLGQGPQFIFQYYEKEERGRGNFPDRFSARQFPNYSSELNVNALLLGDSALYLCASSPRDTVYEQYFGPGTRLTVT.

This clone was recorded once. The V gene is TRBV11-3, the J gene TRBJ1-1, with 7 bases fitting TRBD1. The junction had 11 bases not matched to a gene; V was cut back by 5 bases and J by 2 bases. Germline loops: CDR1 SGHNT, CDR2 YENEEA. The CDR3 spans 16 residues. The CDR3 spells CASSPRQGLKNTEAFF. Here the CDR3 DNA reads TGTGCCAGCAGCCCTAGACAGGGACTAAAAAACACTGAAGCTTTCTTT.

This chain connects TRBV5-1 to TRBJ2-7; no firm D call. The CDR3 covers 15 residues. V was shortened by 5 bases and J by 2 bases, with 17 bases between the two germline ends. Germline V gene lookup returns CDR1 SGHRS and CDR2 YFSETQ. The CDR3 here is CASSSRSQATYEQYF. CDR3 DNA: TGCGCCAGCAGTTCCAGGAGTCAGGCTACCTACGAGCAGTACTTC. Variable domain in full (rest from reference TRBV5-1 and TRBJ2-7): KAGVTQTPRYLIKTRGQQVTLSCSPISGHRSVSWYQQTPGQGLQFLFEYFSETQRNKGNFPGRFSGRQFSNSRSEMNVSTLELGDSALYLCASSSRSQATYEQYFGPGTRLTVT.

This clone was seen once. The V call is TRBV5-1, the J call TRBJ2-3; D is uncertain. The germline gives CDR1 SGHRS, CDR2 YFSETQ. The CDR3 contains 14 residues. V was trimmed by 1 base and J by 2 bases, leaving 8 bases between them. CDR3 in amino acids: CASSLLRNTDTQYF. Here the CDR3 DNA reads TGCGCCAGCAGCTTGCTACGGAACACAGATACGCAGTATTTT.

V usage is TRBV28 and J usage is TRBJ1-5; no clear D gene. CDR3 size: 15 residues. V was pared by 5 bases and J by 4 bases, with 15 bases between. Germline V gives CDR1 MDHEN, CDR2 SYDVKM. The CDR3 loop reads CASSPTGRENQPQHF. The CDR3 bases are TGTGCCAGCAGTCCGACTGGACGGGAAAATCAGCCCCAGCATTTT.

This rearrangement joins TRBV9 to TRBJ2-6, with D hard to call. Trimming left V 3 bases short and J 0 bases short, with 4 bases between. CDR1 is SGDLS, CDR2 YYNGEE, per germline. The CDR3 loop spans 14 amino acids. The CDR3 sequence is CASSADSGANVLTF. The CDR3 DNA reads as TGTGCCAGCAGCGCAGACTCTGGGGCCAACGTCCTGACTTTC.

The rearrangement uses TRBV15 and TRBJ2-2, with 12 bases that match TRBD2. Germline V gives CDR1 LNHNV, CDR2 YYDKDF (reference sequence). The CDR3 sequence is 17 residues long. The V segment lost 1 base and the J segment 5 bases; nucleotides outside the gene matches: 5. The CDR3 reads CATSRAPGTSGTGELFF. The CDR3 coding sequence is TGTGCCACCAGCAGAGCCCCCGGGACTAGCGGGACCGGGGAGCTGTTTTTT.

The genes are TRBV10-1 and TRBJ1-1, with 7 bases fitting TRBD1. The CDR3 spans 14 residues. CDR1 and CDR2 from the germline V gene are WNHNN and SYGVQD (reference sequence). The J segment lost 2 bases and the V segment lost 6 bases, leaving 6 bases of the junction unmatched. The CDR3 coding sequence is TGCGCCAGCAGCTCCCAGGGGGAAAACACTGAAGCTTTCTTT. Its protein is CASSSQGENTEAFF.

The gene calls are TRBV27 and TRBJ2-1; 10 bases match TRBD2. The CDR3 spans 15 residues. The V and J ends lost 7 bases and 2 bases, in that order; junction bases with no gene match: 5. Per the germline V gene, CDR1 is MNHEY and CDR2 is SMNVEV (reference sequence). Here the CDR3 DNA reads TGTGCCAGCAAAATAACTAGCGGGACCTACAATGAGCAGTTCTTC. Translating gives CASKITSGTYNEQFF.

The chain couples TRBV9 to TRBJ2-1; perhaps TRBD1 as D (5 bases). The germline V gene encodes CDR1 SGDLS and CDR2 YYNGEE. V shed 7 bases and J shed 8 bases, with 22 bases lying between them. This CDR3 is 15 amino acids long. CDR3 in DNA: TGTGCCAGCTCCCAAGGGGCTTATAGTTTCGATGAGCAGTTCTTC. Amino acids: CASSQGAYSFDEQFF.

The chain recombines TRBV20-1 with TRBJ1-1; D perhaps matches TRBD1 (5 bases). Germline CDR1 DFQATT, CDR2 SNEGSKA (reference sequence). CDR3 length equals 10 residues. Deletions cut 5 bases from V and 9 bases from J, with 10 bases between. The CDR3 loop is CSAGRGKAFF. CDR3 DNA sequence: TGCAGTGCTGGACGGGGGAAAGCTTTCTTT.